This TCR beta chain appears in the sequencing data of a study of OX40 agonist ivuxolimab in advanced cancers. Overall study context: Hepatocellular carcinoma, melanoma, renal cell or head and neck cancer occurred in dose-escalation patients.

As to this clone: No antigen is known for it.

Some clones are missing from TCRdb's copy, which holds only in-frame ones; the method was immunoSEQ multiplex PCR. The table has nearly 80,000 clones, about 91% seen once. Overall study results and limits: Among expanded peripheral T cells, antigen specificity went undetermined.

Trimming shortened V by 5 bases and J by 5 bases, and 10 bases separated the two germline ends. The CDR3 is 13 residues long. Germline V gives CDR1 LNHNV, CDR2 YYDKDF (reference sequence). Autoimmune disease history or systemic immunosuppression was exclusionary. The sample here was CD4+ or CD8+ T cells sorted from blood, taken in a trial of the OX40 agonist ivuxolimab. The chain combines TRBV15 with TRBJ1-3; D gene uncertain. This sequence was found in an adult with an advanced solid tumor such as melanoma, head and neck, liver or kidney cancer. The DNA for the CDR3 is TGTGCCACCAGCGGGTCGACCCGAAACACCATATATTTT. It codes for CATSGSTRNTIYF.